Presented here are 10 T cell receptor beta chains from one specimen sequenced in a study of cytomegalovirus exposure and HLA in healthy donors. The PCR made use of 60 Vbeta and 13 Jbeta primers. Data came from immunoSEQ multiplex PCR; TCRdb stores just in-frame clones and leaves some out. The sample table sets out 50,000 or so clones. Material for sequencing was PBMCs. The receptor source for this set is a woman in her thirties or forties in good health and CMV-seronegative.

The chain couples TRBV14 to TRBJ1-5; 10 bases fit TRBD1. With 4 bases clipped from V and 0 bases from J, the junction kept 12 bases outside the gene matches. Germline V gene sequence: CDR1 SGHDN, CDR2 FVKESK. The CDR3 has 19 amino acids. CDR3 nucleotide sequence: TGTGCCAGCAGCCGAAGGGGACAGGGGAGCCCCTATAGCAATCAGCCCCAGCATTTT. Translating it yields CASSRRGQGSPYSNQPQHF.

The rearrangement uses TRBV9 and TRBJ2-7; 10 positions agree with TRBD1. The CDR3 length is 14 residues. V lost 3 bases and J lost 6; bases outside the gene matches: 6. The germline gives CDR1 SGDLS, CDR2 YYNGEE. The CDR3 region has the DNA TGTGCCAGCAGCGCTGGACAGGGGGTGGGCGAGCAGTACTTC. Residues: CASSAGQGVGEQYF.

V is TRBV20-1 and J is TRBJ2-7, with 8 bases lining up with TRBD1. Looked up from germline, CDR1 is DFQATT and CDR2 is SNEGSKA (reference sequence). The CDR3 length is 11 residues. After removal of 4 bases from V and 6 bases from J, the junction contained 2 bases not matched to a gene. For the CDR3, the DNA is TGCAGTGCTAATACAGGGGGCGAGCAGTACTTC. It encodes CSANTGGEQYF.

V gene TRBV5-1 combines with J gene TRBJ1-2; 9 bases line up with TRBD1. Germline V lookup: CDR1 SGHRS, CDR2 YFSETQ. The ends lost 3 bases at V and 8 bases at J; junction bases unmatched: 11. The CDR3 has 15 residues. CDR3 nucleotides: TGCGCCAGCAGCTGGAGGCAGGGACAGGGTAAAGGCTACACCTTC. This encodes CASSWRQGQGKGYTF. The entire variable domain, with the rest obtained from reference TRBV5-1 and TRBJ1-2, is as follows: KAGVTQTPRYLIKTRGQQVTLSCSPISGHRSVSWYQQTPGQGLQFLFEYFSETQRNKGNFPGRFSGRQFSNSRSEMNVSTLELGDSALYLCASSWRQGQGKGYTFGSGTRLTVV.

This chain joins TRBV5-1 and TRBJ2-2, with 11 bases lining up with TRBD2. The germline V gene has CDR1 SGHRS and CDR2 YFSETQ. The CDR3 is 16 residues long. V lost 4 bases, J lost 3 bases, and 5 bases stayed unmatched. The CDR3 protein is CASSQQTSGDTGELFF. CDR3 DNA sequence: TGCGCCAGCAGCCAGCAGACTAGCGGGGACACCGGGGAGCTGTTTTTT. Variable domain in full (rest from reference TRBV5-1 and TRBJ2-2): KAGVTQTPRYLIKTRGQQVTLSCSPISGHRSVSWYQQTPGQGLQFLFEYFSETQRNKGNFPGRFSGRQFSNSRSEMNVSTLELGDSALYLCASSQQTSGDTGELFFGEGSRLTVL.

The rearrangement joins TRBV28 to TRBJ2-7; 7 nucleotides line up with TRBD1. The germline V gene has CDR1 MDHEN and CDR2 SYDVKM. This CDR3 is built from 18 residues. The V gene end was trimmed by 4 bases and the J gene end by 0 bases; junction bases not matched to a gene: 15. The CDR3 nucleotides read TGTGCCAGCAGTTCCTACGGCAGTTGGGACAGAACCTCCTACGAGCAGTACTTC. The encoded protein is CASSSYGSWDRTSYEQYF.

The rearrangement joins TRBV5-5 to TRBJ1-2, with 9 bases identical to TRBD1. V lost 0 bases to trimming and J lost 5 bases; unmatched junction nucleotides: 5. This CDR3 region has 15 residues. CDR1 is SGHKS and CDR2 is YYEKEE in the germline V gene (reference sequence). Here the CDR3 reads CASSLASGQGYGYTF. CDR3 sequence (DNA): TGTGCCAGCAGCTTGGCCTCGGGACAGGGATATGGCTACACCTTC.

The chain uses TRBV4-3 and TRBJ2-1; TRBD2 agrees at 9 bases. Germline CDR1 LGHNA, CDR2 YSLEER. After removal of 0 bases from V and 5 bases from J, the junction contained 5 bases not matched to a gene. This CDR3 region has 16 residues. The chain's CDR3 is CASSQDLGGRDNEQFF. As DNA, the CDR3 is TGCGCCAGCAGCCAAGATCTGGGCGGGAGGGACAATGAGCAGTTCTTC.

The V call is TRBV14, the J call TRBJ1-2, with unresolved D. Germline V lookup: CDR1 SGHDN, CDR2 FVKESK. The CDR3 loop spans 14 amino acids. The germline V and J ends were trimmed by 0 bases and 4 bases, with 9 bases remaining between them. The CDR3 region is CASSQDGRVYGYTF. Written as DNA, the CDR3 is TGTGCCAGCAGCCAAGATGGCCGGGTCTATGGCTACACCTTC.

The chain has TRBV5-4 and TRBJ1-2; perhaps TRBD1 as D (5 bases). The CDR3 has 16 residues. V was clipped by 0 bases and J by 7 bases, with 19 bases between them. Germline V CDR1 and CDR2: SGHNT, YYREEE (reference sequence). CDR3 protein: CASSLGVGRAQSGYTF. The CDR3 DNA is TGTGCCAGCAGCTTGGGAGTGGGCAGGGCACAGAGTGGCTACACCTTC.